This TCR beta chain was obtained from a study of regulatory and conventional T cells in RAG deficiency. Conventional CD4+ T cells were sorted from blood as CD25-low CD127-high cells. V lost 2 bases, J lost 6 bases, and 14 bases lay in between. CDR3 length: 15 residues. The V gene's germline CDR1 is MDHEN and CDR2 SYDVKM. Sequencing was performed with immunoSEQ multiplex PCR; in TCRdb, only in-frame clones are kept and a portion is missing. This table holds around 30,000 clones, about 96% found once. The sample was also linked to a second study, of regulatory T cells. This second study says: The primer mix had 52 TRBV and 13 TRBJ primers. Skewed V and J usage and few unique V-J pairs marked patient repertoires, most in Tregs.

The V call is TRBV28, the J call TRBJ1-5; D is unclear. Sequenced sample: CD25- CD4+ T cells sorted from blood. This sequence originates from a human donor in good health. In DNA form, the CDR3 reads TGTGCCAGCAGTTTAATACTCGAGAGGAGTCAGCCCCAGCATTTT. Its translation: CASSLILERSQPQHF.